The 20 T cell receptor beta chains given below trace back to one sample, sequenced in a study of blood T cell repertoires in COVID-19. Assay used: immunoSEQ multiplex PCR; TCRdb lists only in-frame clones, some missing. The sample holds 200,000 or so clones; approximately 83% are singletons and the top ten take more than 2.5%. The sequenced material came from peripheral blood. These receptor sequences come from a woman under 40 who had recovered from COVID-19.

The chain is built from TRBV6-5 and TRBJ2-3, with D unclear. The CDR3 extends over 14 amino acids. Germline V lookup: CDR1 MNHEY, CDR2 SVGAGI. Deletions cut 2 bases from V and 0 bases from J, with 6 bases between. CDR3: CASSYVSSTDTQYF. CDR3 DNA: TGTGCCAGCAGTTACGTCTCGAGCACAGATACGCAGTATTTT.

The CDR3 is CASSLWAGNSNQPQHF. CDR3 nucleotide sequence: TGTGCCAGCAGCTTATGGGCCGGAAATAGCAATCAGCCCCAGCATTTT. This chain connects TRBV7-8 to TRBJ1-5; D not resolved. V lost 2 bases and J 0 bases, leaving 11 bases between the germline ends. CDR1 and CDR2 (germline): SGHVS, FQNEAQ. The CDR3 totals 16 residues.

This chain links TRBV5-1 with TRBJ2-7; perhaps TRBD2 as D (5 bases). CDR3 length: 14 amino acids. Germline V gene data show CDR1 as SGHRS and CDR2 as YFSETQ. V lost 4 bases and J 2 bases, leaving 13 bases between the germline ends. The CDR3 DNA follows: TGCGCCAGCAGCCCAACGGGGAATCCCTACGAGCAGTACTTC. Translation gives CASSPTGNPYEQYF.

This clone came up a few times. The V gene is TRBV24-1, the J gene TRBJ2-7, with 7 nucleotides matching TRBD1. The CDR3 has 15 residues. V was clipped by 0 bases and J by 3 bases; unmatched bases: 4. Germline loops: CDR1 KGHDR, CDR2 SFDVKD. In DNA form, the CDR3 reads TGTGCCACCAGTGATTTGCTAGACAGGGACTACGAGCAGTACTTC. The encoded protein is CATSDLLDRDYEQYF.

This clone has more than one count but fewer than ten. The chain links TRBV11-2 to TRBJ2-2, with no clear D. V was trimmed by 1 base and J by 8 bases, leaving 5 bases between them. Per the germline V gene, CDR1 is SGHAT and CDR2 is FQNNGV. The CDR3 covers 12 residues. The CDR3 loop reads CASSLVEGELFF. The DNA of the CDR3 is TGTGCCAGCAGCTTAGTGGAGGGGGAGCTGTTTTTT.

The chain carries TRBV6-5 and TRBJ2-5, with D possibly TRBD1 on 6 matching bases. Germline lookup yields CDR1 MNHEY and CDR2 SVGAGI. This CDR3 comprises 13 residues. Trimming pared 8 bases from V and 4 bases from J, leaving 14 bases between. Here the CDR3 reads CASCPRQAETQYF. CDR3 in DNA: TGTGCCAGCTGCCCCCGACAGGCAGAGACCCAGTACTTC.

J is TRBJ2-7 and V is TRBV28; 9 bases fit TRBD2. Germline values: CDR1 MDHEN, CDR2 SYDVKM. CDR3 size: 15 residues. The junction had 10 bases not matched to a gene; V was cut back by 5 bases and J by 5 bases. CDR3 DNA: TGTGCCAGCAGTCCGGCTGGGACTAGCAGGAACGAGCAGTACTTC. Protein product: CASSPAGTSRNEQYF.

The chain couples TRBV27 to TRBJ2-1; 7 bases match TRBD2. V was pared by 2 bases and J by 0 bases, with 4 bases of the junction left unmatched. This CDR3 has 16 amino acids. Germline V lookup: CDR1 MNHEY, CDR2 SMNVEV (reference sequence). The CDR3 loop is CASSLRGGSSYNEQFF. The CDR3 DNA is TGTGCCAGCAGTTTAAGAGGCGGGAGCTCCTACAATGAGCAGTTCTTC.

The rearrangement joins TRBV5-1 to TRBJ1-6, with TRBD1 as a possible D gene (5 bases). The CDR3 runs to 14 residues. V lost 0 bases and J lost 10, with 11 bases in between. Germline V gene data show CDR1 as SGHRS and CDR2 as YFSETQ. The DNA for the CDR3 is TGCGCCAGCAGCTTGGCAGGGCTTGGCTCACCCCTCCACTTT. Its translation is CASSLAGLGSPLHF.

The CDR3 DNA follows: TGTGCCAGCAGCCAAATTGAGAATTCACCCCTCCACTTT. This codes for CASSQIENSPLHF. The chain carries TRBV3-1 (or the pseudogene TRBV3-2) and TRBJ1-6; D is undetermined. This CDR3 has 13 residues. Germline CDR1 LGHDT, CDR2 YNNKEL (reference sequence). Trimming cost V 2 bases and J 7 bases, with 6 bases left between them.

The V call is TRBV14, the J call TRBJ1-5; perhaps TRBD1 as D (6 bases). This CDR3 region has 16 residues. Germline CDR1 is SGHDN and CDR2 is FVKESK. V lost 3 bases, J lost 0 bases, and 12 bases lay in between. CDR3 sequence (DNA): TGTGCCAGCAGCCACCGGACAGACTATAGCAATCAGCCCCAGCATTTT. This translates into CASSHRTDYSNQPQHF. The variable domain in full, completed from reference TRBV14 and TRBJ1-5, reads EAGVTQFPSHSVIEKGQTVTLRCDPISGHDNLYWYRRVMGKEIKFLLHFVKESKQDESGMPNNRFLAERTGGTYSTLKVQPAELEDSGVYFCASSHRTDYSNQPQHFGDGTRLSIL.

This clone was observed a single time. The rearrangement uses TRBV3-1 (or the pseudogene TRBV3-2) and TRBJ1-6; D not certain. This CDR3 spans 13 amino acids. Looked up from germline, CDR1 is LGHDT and CDR2 is YNNKEL (reference sequence). Between the trimmed V and J ends, which lost 4 bases and 6 bases, there was a span of 7 bases. CDR3: CASSPRVNSPLHF. For the CDR3, the DNA is TGTGCCAGCAGCCCGAGGGTTAATTCACCCCTCCACTTT.

The chain recombines TRBV28 with TRBJ1-6, with a possible D match to TRBD1 (5 bases). The CDR3 runs to 15 residues. Per the germline V gene, CDR1 is MDHEN and CDR2 is SYDVKM. Between the trimmed V and J ends, which lost 5 bases and 1 base, there was a span of 9 bases. This CDR3 is CASSRRQSYNSPLHF. CDR3 bases: TGTGCCAGCAGTCGGAGACAGTCCTATAATTCACCCCTCCACTTT. Supplemented by reference TRBV28 and TRBJ1-6, the full variable domain reads DVKVTQSSRYLVKRTGEKVFLECVQDMDHENMFWYRQDPGLGLRLIYFSYDVKMKEKGDIPEGYSVSREKKERFSLILESASTNQTSMYLCASSRRQSYNSPLHFGNGTRLTVT.

V and J are TRBV27 and TRBJ2-1, with D perhaps matching TRBD2 (6 bases). The CDR3 loop spans 14 amino acids. CDR1 and CDR2 (germline): MNHEY, SMNVEV (reference sequence). Trimming shortened V by 0 bases and J by 8 bases, and 11 bases separated the two germline ends. In nucleotides, the CDR3 is TGTGCCAGCAGTTTATCGAAAGGGAGGTATGAGCAGTTCTTC. Protein: CASSLSKGRYEQFF.

The rearrangement joins TRBV30 to TRBJ1-2; D gene uncertain. This CDR3 contains 14 residues. The V gene lost 6 bases and the J gene lost 0 bases, with 14 bases spanning the gap. The V gene's germline CDR1 is GTSNPN and CDR2 SVGIG (reference sequence). The CDR3 DNA is TGTGCCTGTCAAGTAACCGCAGCTAACTATGGCTACACCTTC. Translated, it gives CACQVTAANYGYTF.

The chain uses TRBV24-1 and TRBJ2-1; tentative D call: TRBD1 (5 bases). The V gene lost 7 bases and the J gene lost 8 bases, with 8 bases spanning the gap. The CDR3 spans 11 residues. The germline gives CDR1 KGHDR, CDR2 SFDVKD. CDR3 sequence reads: CATRSRDEQFF. CDR3 in DNA: TGTGCCACCAGATCCAGGGATGAGCAGTTCTTC.

The genes are TRBV19 and TRBJ1-4, with D possibly matching TRBD1 (6 bases). The CDR3 totals 16 residues. Germline loops: CDR1 LNHDA, CDR2 SQIVND (reference sequence). Between the trimmed V and J ends, which lost 9 bases and 0 bases, there was a span of 17 bases. The CDR3 loop reads CASTGKLPATNEKLFF. The CDR3 DNA reads as TGTGCCAGCACAGGGAAGCTTCCCGCAACTAATGAAAAACTGTTTTTT. The full variable domain, with the rest looked up from reference TRBV19 and TRBJ1-4, is DGGITQSPKYLFRKEGQNVTLSCEQNLNHDAMYWYRQDPGQGLRLIYYSQIVNDFQKGDIAEGYSVSREKKESFPLTVTSAQKNPTAFYLCASTGKLPATNEKLFFGSGTQLSVL.

The chain employs TRBV10-2 and TRBJ2-1, with TRBD2 matching over 7 bases. Germline lookup yields CDR1 WSHSY and CDR2 SAAADI. J was trimmed by 6 bases and V by 4 bases; bases with no gene match: 6. CDR3 size: 14 residues. CDR3 nucleotide sequence: TGCGCCAGCAGTGGCGTGACTAGCCGCAATGAGCAGTTCTTC. It is translated as CASSGVTSRNEQFF.

With respect to this clone: The same CDR3 can be traced to other DNA sequences in this sample. The rearrangement uses TRBV30 and TRBJ2-7; D not resolved. Between the trimmed V and J ends, which lost 1 base and 3 bases, there was a span of 4 bases. Germline V gene lookup returns CDR1 GTSNPN and CDR2 SVGIG (reference sequence). The CDR3 spans 11 residues. The CDR3 DNA is TGTGCCTGGAGTGGCAGCTACGAGCAGTACTTC. Its translation is CAWSGSYEQYF.

The gene calls are TRBV19 and TRBJ2-7, with TRBD1 matching over 7 bases. Germline loops: CDR1 LNHDA, CDR2 SQIVND (reference sequence). This CDR3 is 12 amino acids long. Trimming at V came to 6 bases and at J to 5 bases, leaving 4 bases not matched to a gene. CDR3: CASSDRVHEQYF. CDR3 in DNA: TGTGCCAGTAGCGACAGGGTCCACGAGCAGTACTTC.